This TCR beta chain was captured in a study of cytomegalovirus exposure and HLA in healthy donors. Germline values: CDR1 SGHVS, CDR2 FQNEAQ. The CDR3 has 18 residues. J lost 7 bases, V lost 1 base, and 13 bases had no gene match. General study points: Sequencing likely produced, as an artifact, a cluster of highly shared sequence variants.

PCR used 60 Vbeta primers and 13 Jbeta primers. The table came from immunoSEQ multiplex PCR; TCRdb's copy has only in-frame clones and leaves some out. The repertoire holds about 190,000 clones, with 75% to 85% as singletons. About this clone itself: Its target is not known.

The sample was PBMCs. The TCR originated in a woman in her twenties or thirties in good health and CMV-seropositive. The chain is built from TRBV7-8 and TRBJ1-4; 9 bases fit TRBD1. CDR3 sequence reads: CASSLVGTGFLRGEKLFF. The CDR3, as DNA: TGTGCCAGCAGCTTAGTTGGGACAGGGTTTCTCAGGGGTGAAAAACTGTTTTTT.